This entry lists 18 T cell receptor beta chains sequenced from one sample in a study of spatial heterogeneity in lung cancer. Specified time point: sample taken at primary tumor resection. Whole RNA came from tumor, nontumor lung or frozen PBMC and was sequenced without being sorted. TCRdb reprocessed the 5' RACE reads with MiXCR, giving one entry per CDR3 protein. The sample holds 77,000 or so distinct CDR3 sequences; approximately 20% are singletons and the top ten take 6.2%. Sequences were derived from PBMCs, sampled at surgery. All receptors derive from a male donor with early-stage non-small cell lung cancer.

The chain links TRBV14 to TRBJ2-5, with 7 bases fitting TRBD2. Germline V gene data show CDR1 as SGHDN and CDR2 as FVKESK. Trimming took 3 bases from V and 5 from J; bases not matched to a gene: 0. The CDR3 spans 12 residues. The CDR3 is CASSHGGETQYF. For the CDR3, the DNA is TGTGCCAGCAGCCACGGGGGGGAGACCCAGTACTTC.

This chain uses TRBV5-5 with TRBJ2-5, with no clear D. Trimming removed 0 bases at V and 5 bases at J, with 11 bases between. Per the germline V gene, CDR1 is SGHKS and CDR2 is YYEKEE (reference sequence). The CDR3 has 14 residues. In DNA, the CDR3 is TGTGCCAGCAGCTTGGCCGTACAGATCGAGACCCAGTACTTC. This codes for CASSLAVQIETQYF.

This clonotype was picked up a small number of times. J is TRBJ2-1 and V is TRBV7-9; 9 nucleotides line up with TRBD2. The CDR3 has 14 residues. From germline, CDR1 is SEHNR and CDR2 FQNEAQ (reference sequence). J was trimmed by 4 bases and V by 10 bases; bases with no gene match: 8. CDR3 sequence reads: CAIQAGGGYNEQFF. As DNA, the CDR3 is TGTGCCATCCAAGCGGGAGGAGGGTACAATGAGCAGTTCTTC.

This clonotype was counted a few times. V and J are TRBV10-3 and TRBJ2-6; D is undetermined. Germline lookup yields CDR1 ENHRY and CDR2 SYGVKD. The V and J ends lost 8 bases and 1 base respectively, with 0 bases between them. CDR3 length: 11 residues. Here the CDR3 reads CAISGANVLTF. Written as DNA, the CDR3 is TGTGCCATCTCTGGGGCCAACGTCCTGACTTTC.

This rearrangement joins TRBV3-1 to TRBJ1-2; D is possibly TRBD1 (5 bases). With 1 base removed from V and 4 bases from J, the gap between germline ends came to 16 bases. The CDR3 is 16 amino acids. Germline V gives CDR1 LGHDT, CDR2 YNNKEL (reference sequence). The CDR3 sequence is CASSQGRQPRIYGYTF. The CDR3 coding sequence is TGTGCCAGCAGCCAAGGTAGACAGCCGAGAATCTATGGCTACACCTTC.

Only a few counts were recorded for this clonotype. The chain employs TRBV15 and TRBJ2-3, with 9 positions matching TRBD2. Germline V gives CDR1 LNHNV, CDR2 YYDKDF (reference sequence). V shed 2 bases and J 0 bases; nucleotides not matched to a gene: 6. The CDR3 spans 17 residues. The CDR3 DNA reads TGTGCCACCAGCAGATGGACTAGCGCTTCTAGCACAGATACGCAGTATTTT. Amino acid sequence: CATSRWTSASSTDTQYF.

The chain combines TRBV5-1 with TRBJ2-1, with D possibly being TRBD1 or TRBD2 (5 bases each). V was shortened by 1 base and J by 6 bases, with 17 bases between the two germline ends. Germline CDR1 and CDR2: SGHRS and YFSETQ. CDR3 size: 16 residues. As DNA, the CDR3 is TGCGCCAGCAGCTTGACTTTACTAGGGGTGCTCAATGAGCAGTTCTTC. It codes for CASSLTLLGVLNEQFF.

The sample holds a few counts of this clonotype. This chain connects TRBV20-1 to TRBJ2-3; D not resolved. The CDR3 runs 13 residues. The germline gives CDR1 DFQATT, CDR2 SNEGSKA (reference sequence). Trimming cost V 6 bases and J 3 bases, with 13 bases left between them. The CDR3 is CSAPTTRTDTQYF. The CDR3, as DNA: TGCAGTGCCCCGACGACTCGAACAGATACGCAGTATTTT.

With regard to this clonotype: A read error is possible here, since a much larger clone lies one base away. The chain carries TRBV3-1 and TRBJ2-7, with a weak D call TRBD2 (6 bases). Germline CDR1 LGHDT, CDR2 YNNKEL (reference sequence). The CDR3 runs 13 residues. V lost 4 bases and J lost 9, with 16 bases in between. As DNA, the CDR3 is TGTGCCAGCAGCCGTTCGACGGAGGAGGGGCAGTACTTC. Protein: CASSRSTEEGQYF.

This chain joins TRBV13 and TRBJ2-2, with 8 bases lining up with TRBD1. V shed 0 bases and J 4 bases; nucleotides not matched to a gene: 1. Germline CDR1 PRHDT, CDR2 FYEKMQ (reference sequence). The CDR3 is 15 amino acids. CDR3 amino acids: CASSLGTGATGELFF. CDR3 DNA sequence: TGTGCCAGCAGCTTAGGGACAGGGGCCACCGGGGAGCTGTTTTTT.

This clonotype came up a few times. This chain joins TRBV7-9 and TRBJ2-3, with 10 bases matching TRBD2. The trim removed 6 bases at V and 1 base at J, leaving 13 bases unmatched. The CDR3 length is 18 residues. Germline-derived CDR1 and CDR2 are SEHNR and FQNEAQ (reference sequence). CDR3 nucleotide sequence: TGTGCCAGCAGACCACCTGGTAGCGGGGGGTCCCGCACAGATACGCAGTATTTT. Translating gives CASRPPGSGGSRTDTQYF.

The count of this clonotype is one. The chain combines TRBV5-1 with TRBJ2-7, with TRBD2 as a possible D gene (6 bases). Trimming cost V 5 bases and J 2 bases, with 14 bases left between them. This CDR3 is built from 14 residues. Germline values: CDR1 SGHRS, CDR2 YFSETQ. The chain's CDR3 is CASRGDPGAYEQYF. The CDR3 region has the DNA TGCGCCAGCAGGGGTGACCCGGGGGCCTACGAGCAGTACTTC.

This clonotype was recorded once. The gene calls are TRBV2 and TRBJ2-7; 11 positions agree with TRBD1. CDR1 and CDR2 (germline): SNHLY, FYNNEI. The CDR3 is made up of 14 amino acids. The J segment lost 8 bases and the V segment lost 3 bases, leaving 6 bases of the junction unmatched. The CDR3 sequence is CASSEPGQGVQQYF. The DNA of the CDR3 is TGTGCCAGCAGTGAGCCGGGACAGGGGGTCCAGCAGTACTTC.

This clonotype has ten or more counts. The rearrangement links TRBV28 to TRBJ2-5, with D tentatively TRBD1 (6 bases). Germline CDR1 and CDR2: MDHEN and SYDVKM. V was pared by 3 bases and J by 6 bases, with 20 bases between. The CDR3 sequence is 16 residues long. The DNA of the CDR3 is TGTGCCAGCAGTTTGGCGACAGGCTGGACCCCGAAGACCCAGTACTTC. This sequence encodes CASSLATGWTPKTQYF.

This clonotype occurred a few times. The V call is TRBV28, the J call TRBJ1-5; D is perhaps TRBD1 (6 bases). This CDR3 has 16 residues. The germline CDR1 and CDR2 sequences are MDHEN and SYDVKM. Trimming shortened V by 2 bases and J by 3 bases, and 14 bases separated the two germline ends. The CDR3: CASSLLTGAINQPQHF. DNA of the CDR3: TGTGCCAGCAGTTTACTGACAGGTGCCATCAATCAGCCCCAGCATTTT.

CDR3 protein: CASTRSGTGVSSYNEQFF. CDR3 sequence (DNA): TGTGCCAGCACTCGGAGTGGGACAGGGGTTAGCTCCTACAATGAGCAGTTCTTC. This rearrangement joins TRBV28 to TRBJ2-1; 10 positions match TRBD1. Per germline, CDR1 MDHEN and CDR2 SYDVKM. Unmatched junction bases numbered 12, after V lost 7 bases and J lost 0 bases. The CDR3 is made up of 18 amino acids.

The table lists this clonotype with many counts. The V call is TRBV2, the J call TRBJ2-7, with TRBD2 as a possible D gene (7 bases). Germline CDR1 is SNHLY and CDR2 is FYNNEI. The CDR3 is 14 residues long. V lost 2 bases, J lost 6 bases, and 14 bases lay in between. Here the CDR3 reads CASSERGGPGEQYF. As DNA, the CDR3 is TGTGCCAGCAGTGAAAGGGGGGGGCCTGGCGAGCAGTACTTC.

At least ten counts were recorded for this clonotype. The chain carries TRBV5-1 and TRBJ2-1; D not certain. CDR1 and CDR2 from the germline V gene are SGHRS and YFSETQ. V lost 4 bases to trimming and J lost 9 bases, with 11 bases between them. The CDR3 length is 12 residues. This chain's CDR3 is CASSPSHSEQFF. Here the CDR3 DNA reads TGCGCCAGCAGCCCGTCTCATAGTGAGCAGTTCTTC. The full variable domain, with the rest looked up from reference TRBV5-1 and TRBJ2-1, is KAGVTQTPRYLIKTRGQQVTLSCSPISGHRSVSWYQQTPGQGLQFLFEYFSETQRNKGNFPGRFSGRQFSNSRSEMNVSTLELGDSALYLCASSPSHSEQFFGPGTRLTVL.